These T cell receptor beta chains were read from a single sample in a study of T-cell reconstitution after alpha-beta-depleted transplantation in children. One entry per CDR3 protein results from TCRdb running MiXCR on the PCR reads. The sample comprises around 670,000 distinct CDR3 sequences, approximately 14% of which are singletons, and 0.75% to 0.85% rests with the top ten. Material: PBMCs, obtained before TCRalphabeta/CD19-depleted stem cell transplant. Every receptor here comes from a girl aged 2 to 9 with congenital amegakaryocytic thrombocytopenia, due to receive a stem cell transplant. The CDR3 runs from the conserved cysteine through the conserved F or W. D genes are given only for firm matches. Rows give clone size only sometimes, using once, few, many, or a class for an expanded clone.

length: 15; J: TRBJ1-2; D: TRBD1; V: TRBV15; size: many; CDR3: CATSRKGTGDYGYTF; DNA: TGTGCCACCAGCAGGAAAGGGACAGGGGACTATGGCTACACCTTC
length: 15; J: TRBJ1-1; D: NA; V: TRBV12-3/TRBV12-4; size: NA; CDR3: CASSQNAFMNTEAFF; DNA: TGTGCCAGCAGTCAGAACGCTTTCATGAACACTGAAGCTTTCTTT
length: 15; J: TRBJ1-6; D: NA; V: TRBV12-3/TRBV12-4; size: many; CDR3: CASGSGTPNNSPLHF; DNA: TGTGCCAGCGGATCGGGGACACCGAATAATTCACCCCTCCACTTT
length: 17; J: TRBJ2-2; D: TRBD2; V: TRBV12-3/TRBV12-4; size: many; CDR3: CASSLRLAGGYTGELFF; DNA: TGTGCCAGCAGTTTGCGGCTAGCGGGGGGATACACCGGGGAGCTGTTTTTT
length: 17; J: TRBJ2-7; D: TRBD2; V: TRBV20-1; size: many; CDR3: CSASQLAGFRGAYEQYF; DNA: TGCAGTGCTAGTCAGCTAGCGGGATTCCGTGGTGCCTACGAGCAGTACTTC
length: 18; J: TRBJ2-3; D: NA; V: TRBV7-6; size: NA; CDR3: CASSFSTGTPAGTDRQYF; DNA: TGTGCCAGCAGCTTTTCCACCGGGACGCCGGCGGGAACAGATAGGCAGTATTTT
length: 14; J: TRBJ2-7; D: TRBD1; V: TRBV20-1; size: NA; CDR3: CSGSRGTQRYEQYF; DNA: TGCAGTGGGTCCAGGGGGACACAACGTTACGAGCAGTACTTC
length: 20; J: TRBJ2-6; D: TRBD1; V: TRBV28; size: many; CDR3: CASSLSVLGDRFSGANVLTF; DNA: TGTGCCAGCAGTTTATCCGTTTTAGGGGACAGATTCTCTGGGGCCAACGTCCTGACTTTC
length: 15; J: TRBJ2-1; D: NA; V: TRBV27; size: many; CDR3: CASSARETINNEQFF; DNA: TGTGCCAGCAGCGCCAGGGAGACCATAAACAATGAGCAGTTCTTC
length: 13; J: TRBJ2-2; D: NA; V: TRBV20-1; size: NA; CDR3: CSARTRTVGELFF; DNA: TGCAGTGCTAGAACCAGGACAGTCGGGGAGCTGTTTTTT
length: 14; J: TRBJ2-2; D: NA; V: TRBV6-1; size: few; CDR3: CASPLGSCTGELFF; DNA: TGTGCCAGTCCGTTGGGCTCGTGCACCGGGGAGCTGTTTTTT
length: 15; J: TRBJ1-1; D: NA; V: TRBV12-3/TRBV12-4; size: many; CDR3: CASSLDGVEGTEAFF; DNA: TGTGCCAGCAGTTTAGATGGCGTTGAAGGGACTGAAGCTTTCTTT
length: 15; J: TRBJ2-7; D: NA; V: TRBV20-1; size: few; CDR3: CSARGSGGRWNEQYF; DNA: TGCAGTGCTAGAGGTTCTGGAGGGCGCTGGAACGAGCAGTACTTC
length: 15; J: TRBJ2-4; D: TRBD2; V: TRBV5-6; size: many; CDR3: CASSLGTSGRNIQYF; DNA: TGTGCCAGCAGCTTGGGGACTAGCGGGAGAAACATTCAGTACTTC
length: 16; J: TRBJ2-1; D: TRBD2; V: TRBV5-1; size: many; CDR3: CASSLEGLAGVDEQFF; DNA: TGCGCCAGCAGCTTAGAAGGACTAGCGGGAGTCGATGAGCAGTTCTTC
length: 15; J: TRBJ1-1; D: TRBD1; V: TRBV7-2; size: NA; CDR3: CASSLASGGVSEAFF; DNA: TGTGCCAGCAGCTTAGCATCAGGGGGAGTCTCTGAAGCTTTCTTT
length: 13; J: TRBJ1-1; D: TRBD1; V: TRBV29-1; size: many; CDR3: CSAFTGGNTEAFF; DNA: TGCAGCGCCTTTACAGGGGGAAATACTGAAGCTTTCTTT
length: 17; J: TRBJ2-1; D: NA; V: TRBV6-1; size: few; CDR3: CASSGFSDGGLYNEQFF; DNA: TGTGCCAGCAGTGGCTTCTCGGACGGAGGCCTCTACAATGAGCAGTTCTTC
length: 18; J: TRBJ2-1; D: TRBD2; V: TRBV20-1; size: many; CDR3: CSAIQREGLVVSYNEQFF; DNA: TGCAGTGCTATCCAGCGGGAGGGCCTCGTCGTATCCTACAATGAGCAGTTCTTC
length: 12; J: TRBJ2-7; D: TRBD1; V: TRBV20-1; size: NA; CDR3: CSANGQGYEQYF; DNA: TGCAGTGCTAATGGACAGGGCTACGAGCAGTACTTC
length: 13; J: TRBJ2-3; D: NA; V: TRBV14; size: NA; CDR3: CASSLGDGDTQYF; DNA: TGTGCCAGCAGCCTGGGAGATGGAGATACGCAGTATTTT
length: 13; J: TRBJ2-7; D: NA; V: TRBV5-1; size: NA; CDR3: CASILQGSYEQYF; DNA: TGCGCCAGCATCTTACAGGGATCCTACGAGCAGTACTTC
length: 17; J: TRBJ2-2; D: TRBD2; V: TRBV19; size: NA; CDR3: CASRVWASGGNTGELFF; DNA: TGTGCCAGTAGGGTCTGGGCTAGCGGAGGGAACACCGGGGAGCTGTTTTTT
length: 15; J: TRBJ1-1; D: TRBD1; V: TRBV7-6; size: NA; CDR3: CASSLARTGYTEAFF; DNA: TGTGCCAGCAGCTTAGCGCGGACAGGGTACACTGAAGCTTTCTTT
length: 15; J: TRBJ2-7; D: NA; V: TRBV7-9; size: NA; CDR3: CASSLAQEGAYEQYF; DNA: TGTGCCAGCAGCTTAGCCCAGGAGGGGGCCTACGAGCAGTACTTC
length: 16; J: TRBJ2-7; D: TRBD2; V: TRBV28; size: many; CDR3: CASSDRLAGGGYEQYF; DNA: TGTGCCAGCAGCGACCGACTAGCGGGAGGTGGGTACGAGCAGTACTTC
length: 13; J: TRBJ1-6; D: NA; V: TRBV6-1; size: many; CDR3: CASRVTVGSPLHF; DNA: TGTGCCAGCAGGGTAACGGTCGGTTCACCCCTCCACTTT
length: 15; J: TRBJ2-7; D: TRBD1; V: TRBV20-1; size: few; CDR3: CSAYPETGGSYEQYF; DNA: TGCAGTGCCTATCCCGAGACAGGGGGCTCCTACGAGCAGTACTTC